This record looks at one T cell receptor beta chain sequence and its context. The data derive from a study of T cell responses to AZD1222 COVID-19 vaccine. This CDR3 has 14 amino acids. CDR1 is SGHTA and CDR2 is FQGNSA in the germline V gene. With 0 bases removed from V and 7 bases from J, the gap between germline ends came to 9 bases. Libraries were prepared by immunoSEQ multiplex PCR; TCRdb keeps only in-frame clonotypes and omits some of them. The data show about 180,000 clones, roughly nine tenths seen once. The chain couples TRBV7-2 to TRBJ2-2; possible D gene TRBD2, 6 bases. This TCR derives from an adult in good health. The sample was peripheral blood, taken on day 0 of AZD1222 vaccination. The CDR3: CASSLAEGHGELFF. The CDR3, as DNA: TGTGCCAGCAGCTTAGCGGAGGGGCACGGGGAGCTGTTTTTT. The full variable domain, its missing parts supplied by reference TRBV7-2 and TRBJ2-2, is GAGVSQSPSNKVTEKGKDVELRCDPISGHTALYWYRQSLGQGLEFLIYFQGNSAPDKSGLPSDRFSAERTGGSVSTLTIQRTQQEDSAVYLCASSLAEGHGELFFGEGSRLTVL.